One and the same sample provided the 27 T cell receptor beta chains below, sequenced in a study of T cell changes during pregnancy in multiple sclerosis. Sequencing was performed with immunoSEQ multiplex PCR; in TCRdb, only in-frame clones are kept and a portion is missing. The data contain 50,000 to 70,000 clones, roughly 92% of them singletons. Sample: peripheral blood, taken in the second trimester of pregnancy. The receptors were sampled from a female donor with multiple sclerosis, enrolled in a pregnancy study.

The rearrangement links TRBV29-1 to TRBJ1-3; D unclear. This CDR3 region has 14 residues. The V end was cut by 2 bases, the J end by 1 base, with 9 bases between. The germline V gene has CDR1 SQVTM and CDR2 ANQGSEA. DNA for the CDR3: TGCAGCGTTGAATTAGGACTTTCTGGAAACACCATATATTTT. It translates to CSVELGLSGNTIYF.

This sequence joins TRBV6-5 and TRBJ1-1; the D is unclear. This CDR3 region has 13 residues. V was clipped by 4 bases and J by 3 bases, with 9 bases between them. Germline V gene lookup returns CDR1 MNHEY and CDR2 SVGAGI. This chain's CDR3 is CASSLYGDTEAFF. The CDR3 region has the DNA TGTGCCAGCAGTTTGTACGGGGACACTGAAGCTTTCTTT.

This chain uses TRBV6-1 with TRBJ1-5; possible D gene TRBD1, 5 bases. V was trimmed by 6 bases and J by 6 bases, leaving 12 bases between them. The CDR3 totals 13 residues. The V gene's germline CDR1 is MNHNS and CDR2 SASEGT. Written as DNA, the CDR3 is TGTGCCAGCAGAGGGGCAGGGCCTCAGCCCCAGCATTTT. Translated: CASRGAGPQPQHF.

As concerns this clone: The germline gene is not matched at one end of the junction; a read error may be the cause. The chain uses TRBV2 and TRBJ1-2; 7 nucleotides line up with TRBD1. Germline V gene data show CDR1 as SNHLY and CDR2 as FYNNEI. CDR3 size: 13 residues. CDR3 coding DNA: TGTGCCAGCAGTCAGAGACAAGGGGGCGTCATCTCCTTC. Its translation: CASSQRQGGVISF.

The gene calls are TRBV5-4 and TRBJ1-2, with 7 bases that match TRBD1. V was pared by 2 bases and J by 2 bases, with 3 bases of the junction left unmatched. Germline lookup yields CDR1 SGHNT and CDR2 YYREEE (reference sequence). The CDR3 is 14 residues long. The CDR3 nucleotides read TGTGCCAGCAGCTTTGCGACAGGGAACTATGGCTACACCTTC. It encodes CASSFATGNYGYTF. Combining the CDR3 with reference TRBV5-4 and TRBJ1-2 gives the whole variable domain ETGVTQSPTHLIKTRGQQVTLRCSSQSGHNTVSWYQQALGQGPQFIFQYYREEENGRGNFPPRFSGLQFPNYSSELNVNALELDDSALYLCASSFATGNYGYTFGSGTRLTVV.

The chain couples TRBV28 to TRBJ1-2, with TRBD1 matching over 7 bases. CDR3 length: 11 residues. Germline-derived CDR1 and CDR2 are MDHEN and SYDVKM. Trimming took 8 bases from V and 8 from J; bases not matched to a gene: 5. CDR3 amino acids: CASAGTDGYTF. As DNA, the CDR3 is TGTGCCAGCGCCGGGACAGACGGCTACACCTTC.

V gene TRBV4-2 combines with J gene TRBJ2-7; 7 bases line up with TRBD1. Unmatched junction bases numbered 3, after V lost 4 bases and J lost 0 bases. From germline, CDR1 is LGHNA and CDR2 YNFKEQ. The CDR3 sequence is 14 residues long. CDR3 nucleotides: TGTGCCAGCAGCCCAGGGACAGACTCCTACGAGCAGTACTTC. Amino acid sequence: CASSPGTDSYEQYF.

CDR3 DNA: TGTGCCAGCTCACCGGGACAGGGAGGAGGGTATGGCTACACCTTC. Residues: CASSPGQGGGYGYTF. The chain is built from TRBV18 and TRBJ1-2; 9 bases match TRBD1. J was trimmed by 5 bases and V by 3 bases; bases with no gene match: 7. Germline-derived CDR1 and CDR2 are KGHSH and LQKENI. The CDR3 has 15 amino acids. Drawing the rest from reference TRBV18 and TRBJ1-2, the complete variable domain is NAGVMQNPRHLVRRRGQEARLRCSPMKGHSHVYWYRQLPEEGLKFMVYLQKENIIDESGMPKERFSAEFPKEGPSILRIQQVVRGDSAAYFCASSPGQGGGYGYTFGSGTRLTVV.

The V gene is TRBV6-4, the J gene TRBJ2-3; TRBD2 aligns across 7 bases. J gave up 4 bases and V 0 bases, and 7 bases lay outside the gene matches. The CDR3 spans 16 residues. From germline, CDR1 is MRHNA and CDR2 SNTAGT. The CDR3 spells CASSDSLGGGPDTQYF. The CDR3 coding sequence is TGTGCCAGCAGTGACTCGCTCGGGGGAGGGCCAGATACGCAGTATTTT.

The chain carries TRBV5-1 and TRBJ2-1, with TRBD2 matching 10 bases. The CDR3 length is 14 residues. Germline trimming cut 4 bases from V and 7 bases from J; bases unmatched to any gene: 5. CDR1 and CDR2 from the germline V gene are SGHRS and YFSETQ. The CDR3 DNA reads TGCGCCAGCAGCCCCCCGGGACTAGCGAATGAGCAGTTCTTC. Translated: CASSPPGLANEQFF.

The chain has TRBV18 and TRBJ2-4; 7 positions agree with TRBD2. CDR3 length equals 14 residues. Looked up from germline, CDR1 is KGHSH and CDR2 is LQKENI. V lost 4 bases to trimming and J lost 6 bases; unmatched junction nucleotides: 6. CDR3 DNA: TGTGCCAGCTCACAGCTAGCGGACTTAAACATTCAGTACTTC. It translates to CASSQLADLNIQYF.

The chain carries TRBV2 and TRBJ2-6; TRBD1 aligns across 7 bases. Losses at the gene ends were 6 bases for V and 4 bases for J; bases not matched to a gene: 6. The CDR3 spans 15 residues. Germline V CDR1 and CDR2: SNHLY, FYNNEI. The CDR3 sequence: CASRETGSGANVLTF. DNA for the CDR3: TGTGCCAGCAGAGAGACAGGGTCCGGGGCCAACGTCCTGACTTTC.

V is TRBV30 and J is TRBJ2-1; D remains unclear. Germline loops: CDR1 GTSNPN, CDR2 SVGIG (reference sequence). V was pared by 0 bases and J by 10 bases, with 13 bases between. The CDR3 has 13 amino acids. This CDR3 is CAWSVSALNEQFF. As DNA, the CDR3 is TGTGCCTGGAGTGTTTCAGCGTTAAACGAGCAGTTCTTC. The complete variable domain, with remaining parts taken from reference TRBV30 and TRBJ2-1, reads SQTIHQWPATLVQPVGSPLSLECTVEGTSNPNLYWYRQAAGRGLQLLFYSVGIGQISSEVPQNLSASRPQDRQFILSSKKLLLSDSGFYLCAWSVSALNEQFFGPGTRLTVL.

In its sample, this clone was seen once. This chain connects TRBV4-1 to TRBJ1-2, with D unclear. The V and J ends lost 4 bases and 8 bases respectively, with 26 bases between them. Germline V gives CDR1 MGHRA, CDR2 YSYEKL. The CDR3 sequence is 17 residues long. The CDR3 here is CASSPWAHGRADSGYTF. DNA of the CDR3: TGCGCCAGCAGCCCTTGGGCTCACGGGAGAGCAGACTCCGGCTACACCTTC.

The rearrangement joins TRBV12-5 to TRBJ1-5; D not resolved. CDR3 length: 17 amino acids. V was trimmed by 2 bases and J by 0 bases, leaving 14 bases between them. Germline V gene sequence: CDR1 LGHNT, CDR2 FRNRAP. Written as DNA, the CDR3 is TGTGCTAGTGGTTTGCTATATTCAGACTATAGCAATCAGCCCCAGCATTTT. Its translation is CASGLLYSDYSNQPQHF. Full variable domain (outside the CDR3, taken from reference TRBV12-5 and TRBJ1-5): DARVTQTPRHKVTEMGQEVTMRCQPILGHNTVFWYRQTMMQGLELLAYFRNRAPLDDSGMPKDRFSAEMPDATLATLKIQPSEPRDSAVYFCASGLLYSDYSNQPQHFGDGTRLSIL.

J is TRBJ2-7 and V is TRBV6-6; TRBD1 matches at 10 bases. The CDR3 runs to 14 residues. Germline CDR1 MNHNY, CDR2 SVGAGI (reference sequence). The ends lost 4 bases at V and 6 bases at J; junction bases unmatched: 6. Here the CDR3 DNA reads TGTGCCAGCAGTTCGACAGGGGGCATGGCCGAGCAGTACTTC. Translating gives CASSSTGGMAEQYF.

This chain joins TRBV11-3 and TRBJ2-1; 7 bases line up with TRBD2. V trimming: 8 bases; J trimming: 12 bases; junction bases outside the gene matches: 13. The CDR3 spans 13 residues. Germline loops: CDR1 SGHNT, CDR2 YENEEA. CDR3 residues: CASGIGREQRQFF. The DNA for the CDR3 is TGTGCCAGCGGAATAGGGCGGGAGCAGCGGCAGTTCTTC.

This clone was recorded a few times. This chain uses TRBV2 with TRBJ1-1; D is ambiguous. Germline CDR1 reads SNHLY; CDR2 reads FYNNEI. This CDR3 has 10 residues. V was clipped by 8 bases and J by 8 bases, with 9 bases between them. CDR3 loop: CASERREAFF. The CDR3, as DNA: TGTGCCAGCGAGAGGCGGGAAGCTTTCTTT. Looking up the rest from reference TRBV2 and TRBJ1-1 gives the full variable domain: EPEVTQTPSHQVTQMGQEVILRCVPISNHLYFYWYRQILGQKVEFLVSFYNNEISEKSEIFDDQFSVERPDGSNFTLKIRSTKLEDSAMYFCASERREAFFGQGTRLTVV.

The rearrangement joins TRBV19 to TRBJ2-1; 10 positions agree with TRBD1. V lost 5 bases and J lost 0; bases outside the gene matches: 4. The V gene's germline CDR1 is LNHDA and CDR2 SQIVND (reference sequence). The CDR3 has 16 residues. The CDR3 loop is CASSGTGAISYNEQFF. CDR3 in DNA: TGTGCCAGTAGTGGGACAGGGGCTATCTCCTACAATGAGCAGTTCTTC.

This clone appeared a few times. The genes are TRBV5-4 and TRBJ1-2; 7 bases are a match to TRBD1. The CDR3 is 13 residues long. The V segment lost 4 bases and the J segment 5 bases; nucleotides outside the gene matches: 5. Germline-derived CDR1 and CDR2 are SGHNT and YYREEE (reference sequence). The CDR3 here is CASSTTGDYGYTF. The CDR3 DNA reads TGTGCCAGCAGCACTACAGGGGATTATGGCTACACCTTC.

This chain uses TRBV9 with TRBJ2-7, with TRBD2 matching over 9 bases. The CDR3 has 15 residues. Germline values: CDR1 SGDLS, CDR2 YYNGEE. Unmatched junction bases numbered 7, after V lost 3 bases and J lost 3 bases. The CDR3 here is CASSGREGRLYEQYF. The CDR3 DNA reads TGTGCCAGCAGCGGGCGGGAGGGCAGACTCTACGAGCAGTACTTC.

The rearrangement uses TRBV6-4 and TRBJ2-2; TRBD2 matches at 9 bases. With 4 bases clipped from V and 2 bases from J, the junction kept 5 bases outside the gene matches. Germline V gives CDR1 MRHNA, CDR2 SNTAGT. The CDR3 sequence is 16 residues long. CDR3 sequence reads: CASSVREGQNTGELFF. CDR3 coding DNA: TGTGCCAGCAGTGTGCGGGAGGGCCAAAACACCGGGGAGCTGTTTTTT.

Here the CDR3 reads CASSQSGAKNIQYF. In DNA form, the CDR3 reads TGTGCCAGCAGCCAAAGCGGAGCCAAAAACATTCAGTACTTC. The chain combines TRBV6-5 with TRBJ2-4; D is possibly TRBD2 (5 bases). Germline CDR1 and CDR2: MNHEY and SVGAGI. The CDR3 consists of 14 residues. Trimming shortened V by 6 bases and J by 0 bases, and 9 bases separated the two germline ends.

In its sample, this clone was seen once. The V and J genes are TRBV4-2 and TRBJ2-3, with 15 bases matching TRBD2. This CDR3 is built from 19 residues. CDR1 is LGHNA and CDR2 is YNFKEQ in the germline V gene. The trim removed 1 base at V and 2 bases at J, leaving 7 bases unmatched. CDR3 sequence: CASSQVGLAGGGVTDTQYF. DNA of the CDR3: TGTGCCAGCAGCCAAGTGGGACTAGCGGGAGGTGGGGTCACAGATACGCAGTATTTT.

The rearrangement uses TRBV7-2 and TRBJ2-7, with TRBD1 matching 7 bases. Germline values: CDR1 SGHTA, CDR2 FQGNSA. The V segment lost 3 bases and the J segment 6 bases; nucleotides outside the gene matches: 11. CDR3 length: 15 amino acids. This CDR3 is CASSFQGDRLTEQYF. CDR3 nucleotides: TGTGCCAGCAGCTTCCAGGGGGACAGATTGACCGAGCAGTACTTC.

The chain combines TRBV28 with TRBJ1-2, with 8 nucleotides matching TRBD1. The CDR3 spans 16 residues. Germline CDR1 is MDHEN and CDR2 is SYDVKM. V was pared by 5 bases and J by 7 bases, with 15 bases of the junction left unmatched. The CDR3 spells CASSPTGTGLSTGYTF. The CDR3 DNA is TGTGCCAGCAGTCCCACCGGGACAGGACTGTCAACTGGCTACACCTTC.

The CDR3 protein is CASSSMNRDRGFSNYGYTF. Here the CDR3 DNA reads TGTGCCAGCAGCTCAATGAACCGGGACAGGGGTTTTTCTAACTATGGCTACACCTTC. The chain links TRBV5-6 to TRBJ1-2, with 10 positions matching TRBD1. The CDR3 is 19 residues long. Losses at the gene ends were 3 bases for V and 0 bases for J; bases not matched to a gene: 14. Germline V gene sequence: CDR1 SGHDT, CDR2 YYEEEE.